The 10 T cell receptor beta chains reported below all come from one sample, sequenced in a study of shared T cell receptors in the human thymus (dated by TCRdb to the early 2020s). Library method: the immunoSEQ multiplex PCR assay. Not all clones reach the TCRdb copy of this immuneACCESS table, which keeps in-frame sequences only. Checked studies attribute under half of the gap to unresolved V genes and leave the rest unexplained. Recorded for this sample are hundreds of thousands of clones; around 87% of them occurred a single time. The ten largest clones take up around 0.0099% of the sample. In addition, the sample was reused for a study of human thymus T cells.

The sequenced sample consisted of thymocytes. These TCRs come from a boy less than two years old with a congenital heart defect. Donor details come from another sample of the same person, matched by shared clones.

The V and J genes are TRBV15 and TRBJ2-2; 7 positions agree with TRBD1. The CDR3 covers 18 residues. Germline V lookup: CDR1 LNHNV, CDR2 YYDKDF (reference sequence). V dropped 3 bases and J dropped 3; count of bases not matched to a gene: 13. CDR3 nucleotide sequence: TGTGCCACCAGCAGGGGATTACAGGGGAGTATTGACACCGGGGAGCTGTTTTTT. As protein: CATSRGLQGSIDTGELFF.

CDR3 in DNA: TGTGCCAGCAGCTTGGGGGTGGCGGAAGAGACCCAGTACTTC. Translation gives CASSLGVAEETQYF. The chain combines TRBV5-4 with TRBJ2-5; D call uncertain. Between the trimmed V and J ends, which lost 0 bases and 3 bases, there was a span of 9 bases. Germline V gives CDR1 SGHNT, CDR2 YYREEE (reference sequence). The CDR3 runs 14 residues.

This clone was counted a single time. The chain joins TRBV27 to TRBJ1-2; the match to TRBD1 covers 7 bases. The CDR3 runs 13 residues. With 3 bases clipped from V and 4 bases from J, the junction kept 2 bases outside the gene matches. Germline CDR1 and CDR2: MNHEY and SMNVEV (reference sequence). Here the CDR3 DNA reads TGTGCCAGCAGTTTGGACAGGCGCTATGGCTACACCTTC. It translates to CASSLDRRYGYTF.

CDR3 protein: CASSLTVTNTEAFF. The DNA for the CDR3 is TGCGCCAGCAGCTTGACAGTCACGAACACTGAAGCTTTCTTT. The chain couples TRBV5-1 to TRBJ1-1; D is undetermined. Germline CDR1 SGHRS, CDR2 YFSETQ. The CDR3 loop spans 14 amino acids. V was cut by 1 base and J by 1 base, with 8 bases left in between.

The chain has TRBV27 and TRBJ1-4, with D uncertain. The CDR3 length is 14 residues. Germline values: CDR1 MNHEY, CDR2 SMNVEV (reference sequence). V lost 2 bases, J lost 7 bases, and 11 bases lay in between. The CDR3 here is CASSLRLSGEKLFF. The CDR3 DNA follows: TGTGCCAGCAGTTTACGACTTTCGGGTGAAAAACTGTTTTTT.

V is TRBV27 and J is TRBJ2-1; D may be TRBD1 (7 bases). Trimming left V 4 bases short and J 6 bases short, with 13 bases between. Germline V lookup: CDR1 MNHEY, CDR2 SMNVEV (reference sequence). This CDR3 contains 14 residues. This CDR3 is CASSSRQGGNEQFF. For the CDR3, the DNA is TGTGCCAGCAGTTCTAGACAGGGAGGCAATGAGCAGTTCTTC.

The chain recombines TRBV11-1 with TRBJ2-7, with D perhaps matching TRBD2 (6 bases). This CDR3 has 17 residues. Germline lookup yields CDR1 SGHAT and CDR2 FQDESV (reference sequence). V was trimmed by 1 base and J by 0 bases, leaving 16 bases between them. The CDR3 coding sequence is TGTGCCAGCAGCTTAGGAGCTAACGGGAGCCCCTCCTACGAGCAGTACTTC. Its translation is CASSLGANGSPSYEQYF.

This sequence joins TRBV6-5 and TRBJ2-7, with D perhaps TRBD2 (5 bases). The germline V and J ends were trimmed by 5 bases and 3 bases, with 17 bases remaining between them. The CDR3 runs to 15 residues. Per germline, CDR1 MNHEY and CDR2 SVGAGI. CDR3 protein: CASSPGRGGLYEQYF. The CDR3 region has the DNA TGTGCCAGCAGTCCCGGACGGGGTGGGCTCTACGAGCAGTACTTC.

This clone was seen a single time. The chain has TRBV15 and TRBJ2-5, with D unresolved. Deletions cut 4 bases from V and 0 bases from J, with 12 bases between. Germline V gene sequence: CDR1 LNHNV, CDR2 YYDKDF (reference sequence). The CDR3 runs 15 residues. The CDR3, as DNA: TGTGCCACCAGCACGGGTCGTATGTACCAAGAGACCCAGTACTTC. Protein: CATSTGRMYQETQYF. Complete variable domain (other parts from reference TRBV15 and TRBJ2-5): DAMVIQNPRYQVTQFGKPVTLSCSQTLNHNVMYWYQQKSSQAPKLLFHYYDKDFNNEADTPDNFQSRRPNTSFCFLDIRSPGLGDTAMYLCATSTGRMYQETQYFGPGTRLLVL.

In nucleotides, the CDR3 is TGTGCCATCAGGGCCGGGACAGGGGGATACGAGCAGTACTTC. It specifies CAIRAGTGGYEQYF. V gene TRBV10-3 combines with J gene TRBJ2-7; 11 nucleotides match TRBD1. J was trimmed by 4 bases and V by 6 bases; bases with no gene match: 5. Germline V gene lookup returns CDR1 ENHRY and CDR2 SYGVKD. The CDR3 is 14 residues long.